Described below is a single T cell receptor beta chain sequence and its context. The sample belongs to a study of blood T cell repertoires in COVID-19. V dropped 0 bases and J dropped 4; count of bases not matched to a gene: 6. The V gene's germline CDR1 is SGHNT and CDR2 YYREEE (reference sequence). The CDR3 sequence is 15 residues long. Assay: immunoSEQ multiplex PCR; the TCRdb copy retains only in-frame clones and omits some. The sample has roughly 160,000 clones, 88% seen once. The gene calls are TRBV5-4 and TRBJ1-1, with TRBD1 identical over 7 bases. The TCR originated in a man aged 45-60 years who had recovered from COVID-19. The source material was peripheral blood. Here the CDR3 reads CASSLDGGGLTEAFF. CDR3 coding DNA: TGTGCCAGCAGCTTGGATGGAGGGGGCCTCACTGAAGCTTTCTTT.